This is a list of T cell receptor beta chains from one sample in a study of graft-versus-host responses after intestinal transplantation. The data were produced by immunoSEQ multiplex PCR, yet TCRdb's version contains in-frame clones alone and is incomplete. Seen here are approximately 16,000 clones, roughly 60% observed once, and the top ten hold roughly 13%. The specimen comprised ileum tissue, sampled 524 days after transplant. These receptors came from a human patient who received an intestinal transplant, so some T cells may come from the graft donor. The CDR3 runs from the conserved cysteine through the conserved F or W. A D gene is named only where the DNA matches it firmly. The size entry is marked missing in some rows and otherwise reads once, few, many or a size class.

CDR3 DNA,CDR3 protein,V gene,J gene,D gene,clone size
TGTGCCAGCAGACACGGGACCGACCGGGAGGCCCTCCACTTT,CASRHGTDREALHF,TRBV6-5,TRBJ1-6,.,.
TGTGCCAGCAGCTACAGGGCGGGGGGAAGCACAGATACGCAGTATTTT,CASSYRAGGSTDTQYF,TRBV7-2,TRBJ2-3,TRBD2,.
TGCGCCAGCAGCCAAGTAACAACAGGGGGGGGCTATGGCTACACCTTC,CASSQVTTGGGYGYTF,TRBV4-1,TRBJ1-2,TRBD1,.
TGCGCCAGCAGCCAAGAAACCGGGACAGGGGGCAATGAGCAGTTCTTC,CASSQETGTGGNEQFF,TRBV4-3,TRBJ2-1,TRBD1,.
TGTGCCACCCAGACAGGGTACGAGCAGTACTTC,CATQTGYEQYF,TRBV10-3,TRBJ2-7,TRBD1,.
TGTGCCAGCAGCCCATGGGCAGGGGACTACACCTTC,CASSPWAGDYTF,TRBV7-9,TRBJ1-2,.,.
TGTGCTAGTGGTCTCGGACAGGGAAACTACGAGCAGTACTTC,CASGLGQGNYEQYF,TRBV12-5,TRBJ2-7,TRBD1,.
TGCGCCAGCAAGGGGGCCTACAATGAGCAGTTCTTC,CASKGAYNEQFF,TRBV10-1,TRBJ2-1,.,.
TGTGCCAGCAGCTTAGTTCCTCCCCCCACCGGGGAGCTGTTTTTT,CASSLVPPPTGELFF,TRBV7-2,TRBJ2-2,.,.
TGTGCCATCAGGGGCATGAACACTGAAGCTTTCTTT,CAIRGMNTEAFF,TRBV10-3,TRBJ1-1,.,medium-sized
TGTGCCAGCACCCCGCCAGGACAGGGGGCGTACGAGCAGTACTTC,CASTPPGQGAYEQYF,TRBV28,TRBJ2-7,TRBD1,few
TGTGCCAGCAGCGGCGGGACAGGCCATCAGCCCCAGCATTTT,CASSGGTGHQPQHF,TRBV5-8,TRBJ1-5,TRBD1,once
TGTGCCAGCAGTGACAAACAGGGGGCGCCCGCTGAAGCTTTCTTT,CASSDKQGAPAEAFF,TRBV6-1,TRBJ1-1,TRBD1,medium-sized
TGTGCCAGCAGTTACACAGGGGGCTATGGCTACACCTTC,CASSYTGGYGYTF,TRBV6-6,TRBJ1-2,TRBD1,.
TGTGCCAGCAGCTTGGCAGGGGGACAGGTCTGGGAGCAGTACTTC,CASSLAGGQVWEQYF,TRBV5-5,TRBJ2-7,TRBD1,.
TGTGCCAGCACCCTTTACACGGCGGGCAATGAGCAGTTCTTC,CASTLYTAGNEQFF,TRBV6-6,TRBJ2-1,.,.
TGTGCCAGCAGTTTCACTCCAGGGGTGAGATACAAAAACATTCAGTACTTC,CASSFTPGVRYKNIQYF,TRBV28,TRBJ2-4,.,.
TGCGCCAGCAGCCAAGATTTCCAGGGAGGCTATGGCTACACCTTC,CASSQDFQGGYGYTF,TRBV4-3,TRBJ1-2,.,.
TGTGCCAGCAGCCGATTCGACAGGAAAAACATTCAGTACTTC,CASSRFDRKNIQYF,TRBV7-2,TRBJ2-4,.,.
TGTGCCAGTAGTGTTACAGGGGGCGGGTCAGAGACCCAGTACTTC,CASSVTGGGSETQYF,TRBV19,TRBJ2-5,TRBD1,.
TGTGCCAGCAGCTTAGCGCGTCTAGTGGGAGAGACCCAGTACTTC,CASSLARLVGETQYF,TRBV7-2,TRBJ2-5,.,once
TGTGCCAGCAGTCAGAACAGGGTAGGGACTGAAGCTTTCTTT,CASSQNRVGTEAFF,TRBV6-1,TRBJ1-1,.,.
TGTGCCAGCAGTTACTCGCAGGGTGGGGCCAACGTCCTGACTTTC,CASSYSQGGANVLTF,TRBV6-6,TRBJ2-6,.,.
TGTGCCAGCACGGTCTCACCTATTAATGGCTACACCTTC,CASTVSPINGYTF,TRBV2,TRBJ1-2,.,.
TGTGCCAGCAGCTTGGCCCGACTAGCGGGGGGGGCAGATACGCAGTATTTT,CASSLARLAGGADTQYF,TRBV7-2,TRBJ2-3,TRBD2,.
TGTGCCAGCAGGTTACAGGGGACGGAGAACACTGAAGCTTTCTTT,CASRLQGTENTEAFF,TRBV2,TRBJ1-1,TRBD1,once
TGTGCCAGCAGCCTCTCCCGAGCGAACACCGGGGAGCTGTTTTTT,CASSLSRANTGELFF,TRBV11-2,TRBJ2-2,.,.
TGTGCCTGGAACAGACAAGGGAACACTGAAGCTTTCTTT,CAWNRQGNTEAFF,TRBV30,TRBJ1-1,.,once
TGTGCCAGTAGTATGAGCGGCGGGCACAGGGTCAGCTTCAATCAGCCCCAGCATTTT,CASSMSGGHRVSFNQPQHF,TRBV19,TRBJ1-5,.,.
TGTGCCAGCAGGCGGGACAGCAATCAGCCCCAGCATTTT,CASRRDSNQPQHF,TRBV27,TRBJ1-5,.,medium-sized
TGTGCCAGCAGAGAGTACAGGGAATCCTACGAGCAGTACTTC,CASREYRESYEQYF,TRBV6-1,TRBJ2-7,.,.
TGTGCCTCAGCGCCTAGCGGGATGGGGAATGAGCAGTTCTTC,CASAPSGMGNEQFF,TRBV9,TRBJ2-1,TRBD2,.
TGTGCCAGCAGCTTAGACTTTGGGGGACTGAGTGAGCAGTTCTTC,CASSLDFGGLSEQFF,TRBV11-2,TRBJ2-1,.,few
TGTGCCAGCAGCTTAGGCCAGACTAATTCACCCCCCCACTTT,CASSLGQTNSPPHF,TRBV7-9,TRBJ1-6,.,.
TGTGCCTGGAGTGTTGCCCGTGGCAAACTGTTTTTT,CAWSVARGKLFF,TRBV30,TRBJ1-4,.,.
TGTGCCAGCAGCGATCGTGGGACAGTAAGCACAGATACGCAGTATTTT,CASSDRGTVSTDTQYF,TRBV7-9,TRBJ2-3,TRBD1,.
TGTGCCAGCGGCCGAGCGCCCGATGAAAAACTATTTTTT,CASGRAPDEKLFF,TRBV6-5,TRBJ1-4,.,.
TGTGCCAGCAGCTCAAGTTTGGGTAGGCGGGGGGGCTACAATGAGCAGTTCTTC,CASSSSLGRRGGYNEQFF,TRBV5-6,TRBJ2-1,TRBD2,.
TGTGCCAGCAGTAGTGAGTCTCCCGCTGGCTACACCTTC,CASSSESPAGYTF,TRBV28,TRBJ1-2,.,few
TGTGCCAGCAGCTTGGAACCCCGGGACAGGGGGGCTTATGCGGCCTACGAGCAGTACTTC,CASSLEPRDRGAYAAYEQYF,TRBV7-6,TRBJ2-7,TRBD1,.
TGTGCCAGCAGTTTAACAGGGAATTCGATGAACACTGAAGCTTTCTTT,CASSLTGNSMNTEAFF,TRBV5-6,TRBJ1-1,.,.
TGTGCCAGCAGCTTAACAACAGGATATGCGGCGGGGACCTACAATGAGCAGTTCTTC,CASSLTTGYAAGTYNEQFF,TRBV7-2,TRBJ2-1,.,few
TGTGCCAGCAATTTTCAGGGGGGGAACACTGAAGCTTTCTTT,CASNFQGGNTEAFF,TRBV2,TRBJ1-1,TRBD1,.
TGTGCCAGCTCATTGAACAGGGGATCCTACGAGCAGTACTTC,CASSLNRGSYEQYF,TRBV18,TRBJ2-7,TRBD1,.
TGTGCCAGCAACTTCGAGGAGGGGAGAGTGAACACTGAAGCTTTCTTT,CASNFEEGRVNTEAFF,TRBV7-2,TRBJ1-1,.,.
TGTGCCAGCAGCTTGGCACGATATGGCTACACCTTC,CASSLARYGYTF,TRBV4-2,TRBJ1-2,.,few
TGTGCCAGCAGTAGGGGACAGGCCAGATTGAACTATGGCTACACCTTC,CASSRGQARLNYGYTF,TRBV2,TRBJ1-2,TRBD1,medium-sized
TGTGCCACCAGCAGAGGCGGACTTAATGGAAACTATGGCTACACCTTC,CATSRGGLNGNYGYTF,TRBV15,TRBJ1-2,.,.
TGTGCCAGTAGTATAGGGACTAGCGGGGGGGCTGAGCAGTTCTTC,CASSIGTSGGAEQFF,TRBV19,TRBJ2-1,TRBD2,few
TGTGCCAGCAGTTCCACAGGGGAAGCTTTCTTT,CASSSTGEAFF,TRBV2,TRBJ1-1,.,.
TGCGCCAGCAGCCAAGATAGGACAGACGTCAAGCCCCAGCATTTT,CASSQDRTDVKPQHF,TRBV4-3,TRBJ1-5,.,once
TGTGCCAGTACCAAGGTGACTAACACTGAAGCTTTCTTT,CASTKVTNTEAFF,TRBV19,TRBJ1-1,.,.